Below are 16 T cell receptor beta chains sequenced from a single sample in a study of glioma-infiltrating T cells after dendritic cell vaccination. TCRdb's table, derived via immunoSEQ multiplex PCR, lists solely in-frame clones and lacks some. The sample consists of about 73,000 clones, approximately 80% of them appearing once. Sequenced here: blood, sampled before dendritic cell vaccination. The receptors originated from a human donor with glioblastoma.

The chain is built from TRBV13 and TRBJ2-1; 10 positions agree with TRBD2. Germline V gene lookup returns CDR1 PRHDT and CDR2 FYEKMQ (reference sequence). This CDR3 has 16 residues. Losses at the gene ends were 5 bases for V and 4 bases for J; bases not matched to a gene: 8. The DNA of the CDR3 is TGTGCCAGCAGCGCCACCCTAGCGGGAGCTTACAATGAGCAGTTCTTC. It yields the protein CASSATLAGAYNEQFF.

The chain employs TRBV18 and TRBJ1-1; D gene uncertain. CDR1 is KGHSH, CDR2 LQKENI, per germline. This CDR3 is built from 13 residues. V was pared by 1 base and J by 2 bases, with 5 bases between. CDR3 sequence reads: CASSPLLNTEAFF. CDR3 nucleotides: TGTGCCAGCTCACCACTCCTAAACACTGAAGCTTTCTTT.

J is TRBJ1-6 and V is TRBV7-9; 8 positions match TRBD1. The ends lost 5 bases at V and 6 bases at J; junction bases unmatched: 6. CDR3 length: 15 amino acids. Germline V gene sequence: CDR1 SEHNR, CDR2 FQNEAQ (reference sequence). CDR3 region: CASSPGQGPNSPLHF. CDR3 bases: TGTGCCAGCAGCCCCGGACAGGGACCTAATTCACCCCTCCACTTT.

The J gene is TRBJ1-4, the V gene TRBV30, with 10 nucleotides matching TRBD1. J gave up 8 bases and V 6 bases, and 15 bases lay outside the gene matches. The CDR3 totals 16 residues. CDR1 is GTSNPN, CDR2 SVGIG, per germline (reference sequence). The CDR3 nucleotides read TGTGCCTGCTCCGGGACAGGGGTATGGGGTGAAGAAAAACTGTTTTTT. Translating it yields CACSGTGVWGEEKLFF.

J is TRBJ2-7 and V is TRBV10-1; D possibly corresponds to TRBD2 (7 bases). Germline V gene data show CDR1 as WNHNN and CDR2 as SYGVQD (reference sequence). Trimming cost V 9 bases and J 6 bases, with 27 bases left between them. This CDR3 spans 16 amino acids. CDR3 DNA sequence: TGCGCCAGTTTGGGGGGCGGGGGCTCTCCTTTTTGCGAGCAGTACTTC. Amino acids: CASLGGGGSPFCEQYF.

J is TRBJ2-3 and V is TRBV5-1, with 7 bases identical to TRBD1. Germline CDR1 SGHRS, CDR2 YFSETQ. The ends lost 4 bases at V and 5 bases at J; junction bases unmatched: 4. The CDR3 loop spans 13 amino acids. The chain's CDR3 is CASSQGGLDTQYF. The CDR3 coding sequence is TGCGCCAGCAGCCAAGGGGGCTTAGATACGCAGTATTTT.

J is TRBJ2-5 and V is TRBV9; 7 bases map to TRBD2. CDR3 length equals 14 residues. Trimming cost V 0 bases and J 7 bases; bases outside gene matches: 6. Germline V CDR1 and CDR2: SGDLS, YYNGEE. This chain's CDR3 is CASSVDGLGGTQYF. Written as DNA, the CDR3 is TGTGCCAGCAGCGTAGATGGACTAGGCGGGACCCAGTACTTC.

The CDR3 DNA reads TGTGCCAGCAGCTTAGTGGAGAGGACCCAGTACTTC. As protein: CASSLVERTQYF. The J gene is TRBJ2-5, the V gene TRBV7-9; D ambiguous. Deletions cut 1 base from V and 7 bases from J, with 7 bases between. The CDR3 loop spans 12 amino acids. Germline V CDR1 and CDR2: SEHNR, FQNEAQ (reference sequence).

The gene calls are TRBV7-9 and TRBJ2-2; possible D gene TRBD1, 6 bases. Per germline, CDR1 SEHNR and CDR2 FQNEAQ (reference sequence). Trimming removed 1 base at V and 4 bases at J, with 10 bases between. This CDR3 is built from 15 residues. The CDR3 region has the DNA TGTGCCAGCAGCTTAGTTCAGGGGAGCACCGGGGAGCTGTTTTTT. This codes for CASSLVQGSTGELFF. The entire variable domain, with the rest obtained from reference TRBV7-9 and TRBJ2-2, is as follows: DTGVSQNPRHKITKRGQNVTFRCDPISEHNRLYWYRQTLGQGPEFLTYFQNEAQLEKSRLLSDRFSAERPKGSFSTLEIQRTEQGDSAMYLCASSLVQGSTGELFFGEGSRLTVL.

J is TRBJ1-5 and V is TRBV6-5; possibly TRBD1 for D (5 bases). Germline CDR1 and CDR2: MNHEY and SVGAGI. Trimming shortened V by 6 bases and J by 7 bases, and 13 bases separated the two germline ends. This CDR3 has 13 residues. CDR3 DNA sequence: TGTGCCAGCAGCCTTAGGGGAAACCAGCCCCAGCATTTT. This gives the protein CASSLRGNQPQHF.

The chain couples TRBV30 to TRBJ1-3; 7 bases are shared with TRBD1. Germline V gives CDR1 GTSNPN, CDR2 SVGIG (reference sequence). The length of the CDR3 is 14 residues. Trimming at V came to 1 base and at J to 6 bases, leaving 6 bases not matched to a gene. CDR3 in DNA: TGTGCCTGGAGTGCCCGACAGGGAATAAACACCATATATTTT. Its translation is CAWSARQGINTIYF.

V usage is TRBV29-1 and J usage is TRBJ1-3, with D hard to call. Germline assignment: CDR1 SQVTM and CDR2 ANQGSEA. CDR3 length: 15 residues. Trimming pared 4 bases from V and 0 bases from J, leaving 13 bases between. Written as DNA, the CDR3 is TGCAGCGTTGCCAATCGAGGGTACTCTGGAAACACCATATATTTT. This sequence encodes CSVANRGYSGNTIYF.

The J gene is TRBJ2-1, the V gene TRBV4-1; TRBD2 aligns across 9 bases. After removal of 4 bases from V and 4 bases from J, the junction contained 8 bases not matched to a gene. The V gene's germline CDR1 is MGHRA and CDR2 YSYEKL. The CDR3 contains 16 residues. The CDR3 DNA is TGCGCCAGCAGCCCTTGGACTAGCGAGGGTTACAATGAGCAGTTCTTC. As protein: CASSPWTSEGYNEQFF.

The chain couples TRBV5-1 to TRBJ2-3; TRBD2 matches 10 bases. This CDR3 contains 16 residues. Germline V CDR1 and CDR2: SGHRS, YFSETQ. V gave up 4 bases and J gave up 3 bases; unmatched junction bases: 8. The chain's CDR3 is CASSKEAGGPTDTQYF. The CDR3 region has the DNA TGCGCCAGCAGCAAAGAAGCGGGAGGGCCTACAGATACGCAGTATTTT.

The chain uses TRBV29-1 and TRBJ1-6, with 8 bases identical to TRBD1. V trimming: 6 bases; J trimming: 0 bases; junction bases outside the gene matches: 7. The V gene's germline CDR1 is SQVTM and CDR2 ANQGSEA. This CDR3 has 16 amino acids. The CDR3 region has the DNA TGCAGCGTAACGACAGGGGCAAGCTCCTATAATTCACCCCTCCACTTT. Translating it yields CSVTTGASSYNSPLHF.

This clone is termed medium-sized (0.01 to 0.1%). The chain carries TRBV5-1 and TRBJ2-5; 9 bases fit TRBD1. V trimming: 4 bases; J trimming: 5 bases; junction bases outside the gene matches: 3. The CDR3 has 13 amino acids. Germline V gene data show CDR1 as SGHRS and CDR2 as YFSETQ. The CDR3 nucleotides read TGCGCCAGCAGCCGGGACAGGGTCGAGACCCAGTACTTC. Residues: CASSRDRVETQYF.